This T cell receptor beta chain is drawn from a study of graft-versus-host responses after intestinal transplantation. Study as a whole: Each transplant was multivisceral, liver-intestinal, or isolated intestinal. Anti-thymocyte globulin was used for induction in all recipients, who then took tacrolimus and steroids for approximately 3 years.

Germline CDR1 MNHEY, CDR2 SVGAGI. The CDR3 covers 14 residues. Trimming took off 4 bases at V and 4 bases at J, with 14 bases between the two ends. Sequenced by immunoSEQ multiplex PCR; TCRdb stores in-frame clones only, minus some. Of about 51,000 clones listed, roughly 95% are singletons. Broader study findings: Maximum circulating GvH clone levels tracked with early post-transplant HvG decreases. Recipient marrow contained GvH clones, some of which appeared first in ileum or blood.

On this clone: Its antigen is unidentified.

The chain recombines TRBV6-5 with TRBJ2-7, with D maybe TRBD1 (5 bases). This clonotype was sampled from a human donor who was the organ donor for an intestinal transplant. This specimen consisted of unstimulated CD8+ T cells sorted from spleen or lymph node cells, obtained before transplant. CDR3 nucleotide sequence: TGTGCCAGCAGTTCCCAGGGTTTCGGGTACGAGCAGTACTTC. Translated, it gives CASSSQGFGYEQYF.